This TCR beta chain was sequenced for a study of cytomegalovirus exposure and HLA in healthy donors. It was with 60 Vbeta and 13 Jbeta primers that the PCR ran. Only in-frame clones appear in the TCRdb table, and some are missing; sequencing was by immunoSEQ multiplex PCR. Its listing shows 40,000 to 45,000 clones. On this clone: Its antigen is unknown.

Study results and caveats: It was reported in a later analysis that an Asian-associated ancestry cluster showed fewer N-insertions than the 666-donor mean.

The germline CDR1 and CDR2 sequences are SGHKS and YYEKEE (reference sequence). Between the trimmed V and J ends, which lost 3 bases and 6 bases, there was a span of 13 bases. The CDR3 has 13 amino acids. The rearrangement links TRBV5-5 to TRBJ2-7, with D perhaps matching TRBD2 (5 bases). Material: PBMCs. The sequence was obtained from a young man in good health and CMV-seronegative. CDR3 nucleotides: TGTGCCAGCAGCTGGTGGACTGGGTTCGAGCAGTACTTC. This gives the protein CASSWWTGFEQYF.